The 25 T cell receptor beta chains reported below all come from one sample, sequenced in a study of T cells in Graves' hyperthyroidism and ophthalmopathy. Using RNA transcripts as the source, TCR beta CDR3 regions were amplified. TCR CDR3 regions were first amplified by RT-PCR with HTBI primers. One entry per CDR3 protein results from TCRdb running MiXCR on the multiplex PCR reads. The top ten clones hold over 10% of a sample with hundreds of thousands of distinct CDR3 sequences, roughly 14% of them seen once. Sample: blood. These receptor sequences come from a man aged 18 to 35 with Graves' ophthalmopathy.

The chain carries TRBV3-1 and TRBJ2-3; D perhaps matches TRBD2 (5 bases). The V end lost 4 bases, the J end lost 0 bases, and 11 bases lay between the germline ends. The CDR3 length is 15 residues. Per the germline V gene, CDR1 is LGHDT and CDR2 is YNNKEL (reference sequence). CDR3 residues: CASSRTDSSTDTQYF. As DNA, the CDR3 is TGTGCCAGCAGCCGGACTGACTCTAGCACAGATACGCAGTATTTT.

The sample holds a few counts of this clonotype. The chain carries TRBV12-3 or TRBV12-4 and TRBJ1-5; TRBD1 is a possible D gene (5 bases). Trimming removed 6 bases at V and 11 bases at J, with 14 bases between. There are 12 residues in the CDR3. The CDR3 DNA follows: TGTGCCAGCAGGGGCGACGGAGGGGCCCAGCATTTT. Encoded protein: CASRGDGGAQHF.

The gene calls are TRBV10-3 and TRBJ2-7, with a tentative D call TRBD2 (7 bases). Trimming left V 4 bases short and J 5 bases short, with 15 bases between. This CDR3 is built from 14 residues. Germline lookup yields CDR1 ENHRY and CDR2 SYGVKD. The CDR3 loop is CAISVGGRLNEQYF. CDR3 nucleotides: TGTGCCATCAGTGTGGGGGGGCGCCTGAACGAGCAGTACTTC.

In its sample, this clonotype was seen many times. The J gene is TRBJ1-3, the V gene TRBV18; D not resolved. Germline V lookup: CDR1 KGHSH, CDR2 LQKENI. CDR3 size: 12 residues. The V gene lost 4 bases and the J gene lost 7 bases, with 8 bases spanning the gap. The CDR3 region is CASSLFGNTIYF. CDR3 DNA: TGTGCCAGCTCACTATTCGGGAACACCATATATTTT.

This clonotype was recorded once. Just one base apart from a much larger clone, this may be a read error. The V call is TRBV3-1, the J call TRBJ1-2; the match to TRBD1 covers 7 bases. Trimming cost V 1 base and J 8 bases; bases outside gene matches: 13. The V gene's germline CDR1 is LGHDT and CDR2 YNNKEL (reference sequence). The CDR3 covers 16 residues. The CDR3 loop reads CASSQGLGTVAGGYTF. For the CDR3, the DNA is TGTGCCAGCAGCCAAGGTCTTGGGACAGTAGCCGGGGGCTACACCTTC. Full variable domain (remainder filled in from reference TRBV3-1 and TRBJ1-2): DTAVSQTPKYLVTQMGNDKSIKCEQNLGHDTMYWYKQDSKKFLKIMFSYNNKELIINETVPNRFSPKSPDKAHLNLHINSLELGDSAVYFCASSQGLGTVAGGYTFGSGTRLTVV.

This clonotype was counted at least ten times. This chain joins TRBV7-6 and TRBJ1-4, with D uncertain. The ends were cut back, 8 bases at V and 7 bases at J, with 11 bases in the middle. The CDR3 is made up of 12 amino acids. Germline V gives CDR1 SGHVS, CDR2 FNYEAQ. The CDR3 nucleotides read TGTGCCAGCGGTGCCCGGGGTGAAAAACTGTTTTTT. Amino acid sequence: CASGARGEKLFF.

This clonotype was counted many times. The chain has TRBV3-1 and TRBJ2-7, with 9 bases that match TRBD2. Germline assignment: CDR1 LGHDT and CDR2 YNNKEL (reference sequence). The CDR3 contains 14 residues. V lost 4 bases to trimming and J lost 4 bases; unmatched junction nucleotides: 5. Here the CDR3 DNA reads TGTGCCAGCAGCCGGGAGGCGGGAGGGTACGAGCAGTACTTC. Encoded protein: CASSREAGGYEQYF.

This clonotype appeared once. A single base separates this from a much larger clone, so it may be a read error. The rearrangement uses TRBV5-1 and TRBJ2-1, with TRBD2 identical over 8 bases. The length of the CDR3 is 16 residues. The V segment lost 0 bases and the J segment 10 bases; nucleotides outside the gene matches: 12. The V gene's germline CDR1 is SGHRS and CDR2 YFSETQ. CDR3 loop: CASSLVAGGNFYEQFF. The DNA for the CDR3 is TGCGCCAGCAGCTTGGTTGCGGGGGGCAATTTCTACGAGCAGTTCTTC.

The rearrangement uses TRBV27 and TRBJ2-2, with 7 nucleotides matching TRBD1. This CDR3 has 16 residues. Losses at the gene ends were 4 bases for V and 2 bases for J; bases not matched to a gene: 7. CDR1 is MNHEY and CDR2 is SMNVEV in the germline V gene (reference sequence). DNA for the CDR3: TGTGCCAGCAGTTCCCCGGGACAGCGAAACACCGGGGAGCTGTTTTTT. Encoded protein: CASSSPGQRNTGELFF.

V usage is TRBV4-1 and J usage is TRBJ2-7; D may correspond to TRBD1 or TRBD2 (7 bases each). Germline CDR1 reads MGHRA; CDR2 reads YSYEKL. CDR3 length: 18 residues. V was pared by 0 bases and J by 3 bases, with 21 bases between. The chain's CDR3 is CASSQDPFTRGEGYEQYF. The CDR3 DNA reads TGCGCCAGCAGCCAAGACCCCTTTACCAGGGGGGAGGGCTACGAGCAGTACTTC.

This clonotype was found a few times. V gene TRBV24-1 combines with J gene TRBJ2-7; TRBD2 matches at 8 bases. CDR1 is KGHDR and CDR2 is SFDVKD in the germline V gene. The CDR3 covers 16 residues. V was pared by 3 bases and J by 0 bases, with 6 bases of the junction left unmatched. Here the CDR3 DNA reads TGTGCCACCAGTGATACTAGCGGCGAAATCTCCTACGAGCAGTACTTC. The encoded protein is CATSDTSGEISYEQYF.

As to this clonotype: Since a much larger clone is just one base distant, this may be a read error. The V gene is TRBV18, the J gene TRBJ2-2, with D maybe TRBD1 (6 bases). There are 15 residues in the CDR3. Germline lookup yields CDR1 KGHSH and CDR2 LQKENI. This CDR3 is CASSPLQGADGELCF. CDR3 coding DNA: TGTGCCAGCTCACCACTACAGGGAGCCGACGGGGAGCTGTGTTTT.

The chain recombines TRBV15 with TRBJ2-3; no clear D. V lost 0 bases and J 2 bases, leaving 12 bases between the germline ends. In germline, CDR1 is LNHNV, CDR2 YYDKDF (reference sequence). CDR3 size: 16 residues. The CDR3 region has the DNA TGTGCCACCAGCAGAGATGCAATCGAACTCACAGATACGCAGTATTTT. Its translation is CATSRDAIELTDTQYF.

This clonotype has ten or more counts. The chain carries TRBV4-2 and TRBJ2-3; 8 bases match TRBD2. V trimming: 5 bases; J trimming: 4 bases; junction bases outside the gene matches: 8. The germline V gene encodes CDR1 LGHNA and CDR2 YNFKEQ. The CDR3 spans 15 residues. The CDR3 DNA follows: TGTGCCAGCAGCAAACAAGCGGGAGCTCCAGATACGCAGTATTTT. It translates to CASSKQAGAPDTQYF.

This clonotype was counted only a few times. This chain joins TRBV5-1 and TRBJ2-2; 9 bases align to TRBD2. The junction had 6 bases not matched to a gene; V was cut back by 3 bases and J by 3 bases. Germline V lookup: CDR1 SGHRS, CDR2 YFSETQ. This CDR3 is built from 16 residues. CDR3 amino acids: CASSSRTSDDTGELFF. CDR3 in DNA: TGCGCCAGCAGCTCCCGGACTAGCGATGACACCGGGGAGCTGTTTTTT.

This clonotype came up many times. This chain links TRBV2 with TRBJ1-5; D is perhaps TRBD1 (5 bases). Germline CDR1 and CDR2: SNHLY and FYNNEI. V lost 2 bases to trimming and J lost 4 bases, with 15 bases between them. This CDR3 region has 16 residues. The CDR3 DNA is TGTGCCAGCAGTGAATGGGGGGGTATGGTTAATCAGCCCCAGCATTTT. It yields the protein CASSEWGGMVNQPQHF.

This clonotype was recorded at least ten times. The CDR3 protein is CASSFLGPLVGDTQYF. CDR3 DNA: TGTGCCAGCAGCTTCCTGGGACCGCTCGTGGGAGATACGCAGTATTTT. V and J are TRBV11-2 and TRBJ2-3; D may be TRBD1 or TRBD2 (5 bases each). V was pared by 3 bases and J by 5 bases, with 18 bases between. The CDR3 extends over 16 amino acids. Germline V lookup: CDR1 SGHAT, CDR2 FQNNGV.

This clonotype was observed many times. The rearrangement uses TRBV27 and TRBJ1-2; 7 bases are shared with TRBD1. The CDR3 is 15 residues long. In germline, CDR1 is MNHEY, CDR2 SMNVEV (reference sequence). The trim removed 6 bases at V and 0 bases at J, leaving 7 bases unmatched. The DNA of the CDR3 is TGTGCCAGCAGGCGACAGGGAGGCTCTAACTATGGCTACACCTTC. Protein sequence: CASRRQGGSNYGYTF.

This clonotype was detected many times. The CDR3, as DNA: TGTGCCAGCAGACAGACAGCAGCTAACTATGGCTACACCTTC. The encoded protein is CASRQTAANYGYTF. This chain uses TRBV2 with TRBJ1-2, with a weak D call TRBD1 (5 bases). The germline gives CDR1 SNHLY, CDR2 FYNNEI. V was cut by 6 bases and J by 0 bases, with 11 bases left in between. The CDR3 extends over 14 amino acids.

V usage is TRBV24-1 and J usage is TRBJ2-5; D call uncertain. Germline V gene lookup returns CDR1 KGHDR and CDR2 SFDVKD. CDR3 length: 16 amino acids. Trimming took 8 bases from V and 1 from J, leaving 19 bases between them. The CDR3 coding sequence is TGTGCCACCAATCGGGCCGTAGTTTCCCTCCAAGAGACCCAGTACTTC. This gives the protein CATNRAVVSLQETQYF.

This clonotype was seen many times. This chain joins TRBV3-1 and TRBJ1-5; TRBD1 agrees at 9 bases. The CDR3 sequence is 14 residues long. With V trimmed by 4 bases and J by 5 bases, 3 bases remained unmatched. Germline V gene lookup returns CDR1 LGHDT and CDR2 YNNKEL (reference sequence). In DNA form, the CDR3 reads TGTGCCAGCAGCCCCGGGACAGGGTATCAGCCCCAGCATTTT. This codes for CASSPGTGYQPQHF.

The chain combines TRBV9 with TRBJ1-1, with D perhaps TRBD1 (6 bases). The germline V and J ends were trimmed by 3 bases and 3 bases, with 18 bases remaining between them. Looked up from germline, CDR1 is SGDLS and CDR2 is YYNGEE. This CDR3 is 16 amino acids long. The chain's CDR3 is CASSGWGARGDTEAFF. In nucleotides, the CDR3 is TGTGCCAGCAGCGGATGGGGGGCCCGAGGAGACACTGAAGCTTTCTTT.

This clonotype was recorded many times. The CDR3 DNA follows: TGCAGTGCAACAAGGGGGGAAGAGACCCAGTACTTC. Amino acid sequence: CSATRGEETQYF. This chain connects TRBV20-1 to TRBJ2-5; D may match TRBD1 or TRBD2 (6 bases each). V was cut by 6 bases and J by 3 bases, with 11 bases left in between. The CDR3 consists of 12 residues. Germline V lookup: CDR1 DFQATT, CDR2 SNEGSKA (reference sequence).

The chain uses TRBV27 and TRBJ2-1; D possibly corresponds to TRBD2 (5 bases). The CDR3 totals 14 residues. Between the trimmed V and J ends, which lost 8 bases and 6 bases, there was a span of 17 bases. Looked up from germline, CDR1 is MNHEY and CDR2 is SMNVEV (reference sequence). The CDR3 DNA is TGTGCCAGCCAAAAAGGGCTAGCTATCAATGAGCAGTTCTTC. Translation gives CASQKGLAINEQFF.

The CDR3 region is CASRRGRGTDTQYF. The CDR3 region has the DNA TGTGCCAGCAGGCGGGGCCGGGGCACAGATACGCAGTATTTT. The V call is TRBV12-3 or TRBV12-4, the J call TRBJ2-3, with a possible D match to TRBD2 (6 bases). This CDR3 contains 14 residues. V was pared by 6 bases and J by 1 base, with 11 bases between.